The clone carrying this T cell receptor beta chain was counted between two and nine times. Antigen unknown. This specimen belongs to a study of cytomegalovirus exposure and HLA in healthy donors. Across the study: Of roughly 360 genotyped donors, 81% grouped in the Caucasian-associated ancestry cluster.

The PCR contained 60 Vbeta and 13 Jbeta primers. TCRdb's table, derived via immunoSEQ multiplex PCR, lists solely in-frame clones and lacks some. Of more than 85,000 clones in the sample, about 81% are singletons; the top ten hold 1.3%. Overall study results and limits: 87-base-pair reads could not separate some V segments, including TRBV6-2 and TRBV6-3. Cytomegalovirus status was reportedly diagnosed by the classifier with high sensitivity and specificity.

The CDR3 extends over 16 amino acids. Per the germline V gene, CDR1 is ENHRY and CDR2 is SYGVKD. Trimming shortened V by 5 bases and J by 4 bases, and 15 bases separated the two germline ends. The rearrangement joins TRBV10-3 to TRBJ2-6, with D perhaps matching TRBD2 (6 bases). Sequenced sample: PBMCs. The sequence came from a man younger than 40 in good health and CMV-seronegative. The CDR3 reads CAISTKGRGGANVLTF. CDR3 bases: TGTGCCATCAGTACGAAGGGCCGGGGGGGGGCCAACGTCCTGACTTTC.